A selection of T cell receptor beta chains follows, all from one sample in a study of blood T cell repertoires in COVID-19. Sequencing was performed with immunoSEQ multiplex PCR; in TCRdb, only in-frame clones are kept and a portion is missing. The sample includes about 67,000 clones, 80% to 90% seen only once; the top ten take just under 4.5%. Sequences were obtained from peripheral blood. Every receptor here comes from a man over 45 with active COVID-19. The CDR3 runs from the conserved cysteine through the conserved F or W. A D gene is named only where the DNA matches it firmly. Where a row states a size, it is once, few, many or the class of an expanded clone; other rows omit it.

NA	TRBJ1-5	TRBV10-3	NA	TGTGCCATGCCGCAGGGTGTATATCAGCCCCAGCATTTT	CAMPQGVYQPQHF
few	TRBJ2-1	TRBV5-5	TRBD2	TGTGCCAGCAGCTTGGCCCTAGGACTAGCGGTCTACAATGAGCAGTTCTTC	CASSLALGLAVYNEQFF
NA	TRBJ1-3	TRBV28	NA	TGTGCCACCGCAGGGGAAAGAAACACCATATATTTT	CATAGERNTIYF
NA	TRBJ1-6	TRBV20-1	NA	TGCAGTGCTAGTGCAGGGTATAATTCACCCCTCCACTTT	CSASAGYNSPLHF
NA	TRBJ1-2	TRBV6-5	TRBD1	TGTGCCAGCAGTACGAGGACAGGGGAGGATGGCTACACCTTC	CASSTRTGEDGYTF
NA	TRBJ1-1	TRBV5-4	NA	TGTGCCAGCACCATCTGGGGGGACACTGAAGCTTTCTTT	CASTIWGDTEAFF
NA	TRBJ1-6	TRBV19	NA	TGTGCCAGTAGTGGCCGGGTTAATTCACCCCTCCACTTT	CASSGRVNSPLHF
NA	TRBJ2-7	TRBV6-5	NA	TGTGCCAGCCGTCGAGGTGCCTACGAGCAGTACTTC	CASRRGAYEQYF
NA	TRBJ1-1	TRBV19	TRBD1	TGTGCCAGTAGTGCACAGGGGGACACTGAAGCTTTCTTT	CASSAQGDTEAFF
few	TRBJ1-2	TRBV9	NA	TGTGCCAGCAGCCCAAGCCAGGGGATGTATGGCTACACCTTC	CASSPSQGMYGYTF
NA	TRBJ1-4	TRBV18	TRBD1	TGTGCCAGCTCACCAGACAGGGGAGGAAAACTGTTTTTT	CASSPDRGGKLFF
NA	TRBJ2-7	TRBV7-2	TRBD2	TGTGCCAGCAGCTTCTTAGTGCGGGGGGAGGGCGAGCAGTACTTC	CASSFLVRGEGEQYF
few	TRBJ2-1	TRBV5-1	NA	TGCGCCAGCAGCTCGAGCGGAAGGCCCGATGAGCAGTTCTTC	CASSSSGRPDEQFF
once	TRBJ2-3	TRBV5-5	TRBD1	TGTGCCAGCAGCCTCGGGACAGGGGCCAGCACAGATACGCAGTATTTT	CASSLGTGASTDTQYF
NA	TRBJ2-1	TRBV11-2	TRBD2	TGTGCCAGCAGCTTAGCGGGGGGACGCTACAATGAGCAGTTCTTC	CASSLAGGRYNEQFF
NA	TRBJ1-1	TRBV5-4	TRBD1	TGTGCCAGCAGCCCATGGACAGGGGGAGCTTTCTTT	CASSPWTGGAFF
NA	TRBJ2-1	TRBV9	TRBD2	TGTGCCAGCACGCTTAGCGGGGGGGCCTCAGGTGAGCAGTTCTTC	CASTLSGGASGEQFF
NA	TRBJ2-7	TRBV7-8	TRBD2	TGTGCCAGCAGCTTCCTTAGCGGGGGGGCCTCCGAGCAGTACTTC	CASSFLSGGASEQYF
NA	TRBJ2-5	TRBV7-2	TRBD2	TGTGCCAGCAGCTTAGTGGTCGCTAGCGGGAGGTTAAGCCAAGAGACCCAGTACTTC	CASSLVVASGRLSQETQYF
few	TRBJ2-4	TRBV29-1	NA	TGCAGCGCCCGTTGGCAGGGGCAAAACATTCAGTACTTC	CSARWQGQNIQYF
NA	TRBJ2-7	TRBV3-1/TRBV3-2	TRBD1	TGTGCCAGCAGCCAAACCTGGGACAGCCCCTACGAGCAGTACTTC	CASSQTWDSPYEQYF
NA	TRBJ2-1	TRBV27	TRBD2	TGTGCCAGCAGGTTAGCGGGGCCCTACAATGAGCAGTTCTTC	CASRLAGPYNEQFF
NA	TRBJ1-1	TRBV2	NA	TGTGCCAGCTCGTTGGGGGCAGGGACGGTGTGGAACACTGAAGCTTTCTTT	CASSLGAGTVWNTEAFF
NA	TRBJ1-6	TRBV12-5	NA	TGTGCTAGTGGTTTGGTACTAGGGTTTAATTCACCCCTCCACTTT	CASGLVLGFNSPLHF
NA	TRBJ2-7	TRBV2	NA	TGTGCCAGCAGGGACCCGGGGGGCGGGAGAAAGGACGAGCAGTACTTC	CASRDPGGGRKDEQYF
NA	TRBJ2-1	TRBV10-3	TRBD1	TGTGCCATCAGTGACCCAGGGGGCACCTACAATGAGCAGTTCTTC	CAISDPGGTYNEQFF
once	TRBJ1-4	TRBV30	NA	TGTGCCTGGAGTGTCGGGGATTGGGGATATTCGGATGAAAAACTGTTTTTT	CAWSVGDWGYSDEKLFF
NA	TRBJ2-7	TRBV27	TRBD2	TGTGCCAGCAGTTTATTGGGTAGCGGGAGCTCCGAGCAGTACTTC	CASSLLGSGSSEQYF
NA	TRBJ2-6	TRBV10-1	NA	TGCGCCACCTTGGGGGCCAACGTCCTGACTTTC	CATLGANVLTF
once	TRBJ2-1	TRBV30	TRBD2	TGTGCCTGGAGGGGGGGACTAGCGGGTAGCAATGAGCAGTTCTTC	CAWRGGLAGSNEQFF
NA	TRBJ2-1	TRBV28	NA	TGTGCCAGCAGTCTATCCCCACAGGGCAGGCGATCCAATGAGCAGTTCTTC	CASSLSPQGRRSNEQFF
NA	TRBJ2-5	TRBV19	TRBD2	TGTGCCAGTAGTATGGGACTAGCGGGGGGGCAAGAGACCCAGTACTTC	CASSMGLAGGQETQYF
NA	TRBJ2-7	TRBV5-4	NA	TGTGCCAGCAGCACCCCCCCAGGTCCAGGGACCTACGAGCAGTACTTC	CASSTPPGPGTYEQYF
few	TRBJ2-3	TRBV7-8	TRBD2	TGTGCCAGCAGCGTCGTGGGGCGGGAGGGCCGGACAGATACGCAGTATTTT	CASSVVGREGRTDTQYF
NA	TRBJ1-2	TRBV28	NA	TGTGCCAGCAGCCCTGGGGGGGTGTATATTTATGGCTACACCTTC	CASSPGGVYIYGYTF
NA	TRBJ2-7	TRBV5-8	NA	TGTGCCAGCAGATCCAGGGGCCCCAACTCCTACGAGCAGTACTTC	CASRSRGPNSYEQYF
NA	TRBJ2-7	TRBV27	NA	TGTGCCAGCAGTCGAACCCACTCACAGCGGAACTACGAGCAGTACTTC	CASSRTHSQRNYEQYF
NA	TRBJ2-1	TRBV2	NA	TGTGCCAGCAGTGAAGCGCCAGACAGGGCGGGGTACAATGAGCAGTTCTTC	CASSEAPDRAGYNEQFF
NA	TRBJ2-5	TRBV12-3/TRBV12-4	NA	TGTGCCAGCAGTCCTGTACGGGAGACCCAGTACTTC	CASSPVRETQYF
NA	TRBJ2-7	TRBV7-9	NA	TGTGCCAGCAGCTTAGCGGTACAGATCGGCGAGCAGTACTTC	CASSLAVQIGEQYF
NA	TRBJ2-7	TRBV5-6	TRBD2	TGTGCCAGCAGCTTGGTGCTAGCGGGAGGGAGCTCCTACGAGCAGTACTTC	CASSLVLAGGSSYEQYF
NA	TRBJ2-3	TRBV29-1	TRBD2	TGCAGCGTTGCTGGCGGGGGGTACGATACGCAGTATTTT	CSVAGGGYDTQYF
NA	TRBJ1-1	TRBV5-1	NA	TGCGCCAGCAGCCCCACCGCCCAGGGTAACACTGAAGCTTTCTTT	CASSPTAQGNTEAFF
NA	TRBJ2-3	TRBV4-1	NA	TGCGCCAGCAGCTTGACACTAGTCACAGATACGCAGTATTTT	CASSLTLVTDTQYF
once	TRBJ1-3	TRBV7-9	NA	TGTGCCAGCAGCTTAGCGCTCACAGCCGGAAACACCATATATTTT	CASSLALTAGNTIYF
NA	TRBJ2-7	TRBV5-6	NA	TGTGCCAGCAGCTTGCCAGGAGGTGACGAGCAGTACTTC	CASSLPGGDEQYF
NA	TRBJ2-5	TRBV10-3	NA	TGTGCCATCAGTGAGTCCGCGGAGACCCAGTACTTC	CAISESAETQYF
NA	TRBJ1-4	TRBV2	TRBD1	TGTGCCAGCAGTCGCACAGGGGGAAACGAAAAACTGTTTTTT	CASSRTGGNEKLFF
NA	TRBJ1-3	TRBV5-1	NA	TGCGCCAGCAGCTTGAGGGGCTTGAGCGGAAACACCATATATTTT	CASSLRGLSGNTIYF
once	TRBJ2-1	TRBV4-1	NA	TGCGCCAGCAGCCAAGATATGGGGGGAGAGCAGTTCTTC	CASSQDMGGEQFF
NA	TRBJ2-1	TRBV7-3	NA	TGTGCCAGCAGCTTAAGTGGGACACATGACAATGAGCAGTTCTTC	CASSLSGTHDNEQFF
NA	TRBJ1-2	TRBV5-1	TRBD1	TGCGCCAGCAGCGTACCGACAGGGGGAGAGGACTACACCTTC	CASSVPTGGEDYTF
NA	TRBJ2-7	TRBV23-1	NA	TGCGCCAGCAGTCAATCGGAAGGGTTTCCGGGGCGGCCCAAGAGGGGGGAGCAGTACTTC	CASSQSEGFPGRPKRGEQYF
NA	TRBJ1-4	TRBV11-2	TRBD1	TGTGCCAGCAGCTTAAGTGCAGGGGGTGAAAAACTGTTTTTT	CASSLSAGGEKLFF